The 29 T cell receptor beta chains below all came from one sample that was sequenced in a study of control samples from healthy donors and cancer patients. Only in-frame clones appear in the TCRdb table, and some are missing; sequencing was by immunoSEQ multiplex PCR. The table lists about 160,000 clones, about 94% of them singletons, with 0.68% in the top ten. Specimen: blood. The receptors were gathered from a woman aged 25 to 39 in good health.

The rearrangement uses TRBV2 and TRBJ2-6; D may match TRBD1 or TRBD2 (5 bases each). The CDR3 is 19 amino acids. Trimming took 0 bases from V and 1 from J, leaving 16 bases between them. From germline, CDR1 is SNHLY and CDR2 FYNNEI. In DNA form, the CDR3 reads TGTGCCAGCAGTGAAGCGCTTCGGGGCCTGTTATCTGGGGCCAACGTCCTGACTTTC. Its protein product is CASSEALRGLLSGANVLTF. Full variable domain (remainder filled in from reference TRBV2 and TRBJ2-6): EPEVTQTPSHQVTQMGQEVILRCVPISNHLYFYWYRQILGQKVEFLVSFYNNEISEKSEIFDDQFSVERPDGSNFTLKIRSTKLEDSAMYFCASSEALRGLLSGANVLTFGAGSRLTVL.

The DNA of the CDR3 is TGCGCCAGCAGCCCTGAACTGGCTGGAAACACCATATATTTT. It encodes CASSPELAGNTIYF. The V call is TRBV5-1, the J call TRBJ1-3; the D is unclear. CDR3 length equals 14 residues. V was cut by 4 bases and J by 2 bases, with 10 bases left in between. Germline assignment: CDR1 SGHRS and CDR2 YFSETQ.

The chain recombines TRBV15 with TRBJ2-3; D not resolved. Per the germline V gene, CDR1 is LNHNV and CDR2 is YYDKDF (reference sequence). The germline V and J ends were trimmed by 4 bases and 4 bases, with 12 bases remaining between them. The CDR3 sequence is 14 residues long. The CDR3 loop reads CATSIGQLADTQYF. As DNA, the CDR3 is TGTGCCACCAGCATTGGGCAGCTAGCAGATACGCAGTATTTT. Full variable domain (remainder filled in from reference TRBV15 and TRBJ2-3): DAMVIQNPRYQVTQFGKPVTLSCSQTLNHNVMYWYQQKSSQAPKLLFHYYDKDFNNEADTPDNFQSRRPNTSFCFLDIRSPGLGDTAMYLCATSIGQLADTQYFGPGTRLTVL.

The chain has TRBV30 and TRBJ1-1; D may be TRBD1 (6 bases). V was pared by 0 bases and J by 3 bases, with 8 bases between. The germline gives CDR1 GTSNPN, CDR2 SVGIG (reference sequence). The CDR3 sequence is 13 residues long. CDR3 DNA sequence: TGTGCCTGGAGTGTAGGGGGTGACACTGAAGCTTTCTTT. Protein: CAWSVGGDTEAFF.

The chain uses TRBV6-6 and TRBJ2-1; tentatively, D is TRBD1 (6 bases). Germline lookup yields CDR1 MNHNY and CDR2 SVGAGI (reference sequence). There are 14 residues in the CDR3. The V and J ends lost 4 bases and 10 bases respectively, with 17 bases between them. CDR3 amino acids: CASSLAGDHSEQFF. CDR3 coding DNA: TGTGCCAGCAGTTTGGCAGGGGATCATAGCGAGCAGTTCTTC.

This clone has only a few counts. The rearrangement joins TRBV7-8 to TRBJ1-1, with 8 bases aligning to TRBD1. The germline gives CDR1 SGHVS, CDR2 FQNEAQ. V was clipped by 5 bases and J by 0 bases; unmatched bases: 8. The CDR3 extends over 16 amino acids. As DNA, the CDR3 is TGTGCCAGCAGCGCCCGACAGGGGTGGATGAACACTGAAGCTTTCTTT. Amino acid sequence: CASSARQGWMNTEAFF.

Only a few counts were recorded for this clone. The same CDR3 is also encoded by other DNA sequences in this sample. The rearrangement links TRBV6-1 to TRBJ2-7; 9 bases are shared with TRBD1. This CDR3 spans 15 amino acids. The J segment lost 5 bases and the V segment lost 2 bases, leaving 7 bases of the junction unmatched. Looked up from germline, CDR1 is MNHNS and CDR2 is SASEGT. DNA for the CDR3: TGTGCCAGCAGTGAAAGACCGGGACAGGGCGACGAGCAGTACTTC. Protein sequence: CASSERPGQGDEQYF.

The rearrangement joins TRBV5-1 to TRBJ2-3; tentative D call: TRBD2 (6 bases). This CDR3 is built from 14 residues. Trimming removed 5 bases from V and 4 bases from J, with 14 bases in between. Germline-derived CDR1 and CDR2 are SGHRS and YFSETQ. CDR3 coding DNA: TGCGCCAGCAGTAACCCCGGGGGTGCAGATACGCAGTATTTT. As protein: CASSNPGGADTQYF.

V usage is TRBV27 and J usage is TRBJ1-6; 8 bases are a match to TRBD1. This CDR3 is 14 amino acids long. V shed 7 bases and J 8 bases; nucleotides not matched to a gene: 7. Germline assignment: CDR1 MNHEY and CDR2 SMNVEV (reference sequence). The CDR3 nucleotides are TGTGCCAGCACTTACGGCAGGGGGCATTCACCCCTCCACTTT. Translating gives CASTYGRGHSPLHF.

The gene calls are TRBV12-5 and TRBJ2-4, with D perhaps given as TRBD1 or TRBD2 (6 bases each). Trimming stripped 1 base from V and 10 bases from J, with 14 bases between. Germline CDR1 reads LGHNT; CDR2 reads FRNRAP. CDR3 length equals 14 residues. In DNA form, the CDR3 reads TGTGCTAGTGGTTTGGGAGGGGGACGGGGGATTCAGTACTTC. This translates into CASGLGGGRGIQYF.

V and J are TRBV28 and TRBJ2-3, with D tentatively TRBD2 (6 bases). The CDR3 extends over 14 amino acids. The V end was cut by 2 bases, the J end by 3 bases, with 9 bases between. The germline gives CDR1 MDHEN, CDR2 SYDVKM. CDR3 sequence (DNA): TGTGCCAGCAGTTTAGAGGAGGGTACAGATACGCAGTATTTT. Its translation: CASSLEEGTDTQYF.

The CDR3 loop is CASSFSGGYEQYF. The DNA for the CDR3 is TGTGCCAGCAGTTTCTCCGGGGGCTACGAGCAGTACTTC. The V gene is TRBV27, the J gene TRBJ2-7, with D possibly matching TRBD2 (6 bases). CDR3 length equals 13 residues. Germline V lookup: CDR1 MNHEY, CDR2 SMNVEV (reference sequence). V lost 3 bases, J lost 3 bases, and 9 bases lay in between.

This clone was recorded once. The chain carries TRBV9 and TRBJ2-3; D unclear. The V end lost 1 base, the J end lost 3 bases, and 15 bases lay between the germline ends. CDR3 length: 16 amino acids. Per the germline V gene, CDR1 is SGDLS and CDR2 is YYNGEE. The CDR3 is CASSVQPAILTDTQYF. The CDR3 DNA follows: TGTGCCAGCAGCGTACAACCAGCCATTCTAACAGATACGCAGTATTTT.

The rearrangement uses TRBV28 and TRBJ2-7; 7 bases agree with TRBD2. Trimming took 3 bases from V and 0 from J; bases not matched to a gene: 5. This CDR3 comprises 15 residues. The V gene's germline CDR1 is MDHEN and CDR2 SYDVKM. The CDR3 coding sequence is TGTGCCAGCAGTTTTATCGGGACTAACTCCTACGAGCAGTACTTC. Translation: CASSFIGTNSYEQYF.

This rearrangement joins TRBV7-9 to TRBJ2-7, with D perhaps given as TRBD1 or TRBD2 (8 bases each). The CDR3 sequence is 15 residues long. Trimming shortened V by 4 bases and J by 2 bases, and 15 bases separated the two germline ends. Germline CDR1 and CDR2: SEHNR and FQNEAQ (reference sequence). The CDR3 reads CASSSLADRAYEQYF. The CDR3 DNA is TGTGCCAGCAGCTCACTAGCGGACAGGGCCTACGAGCAGTACTTC.

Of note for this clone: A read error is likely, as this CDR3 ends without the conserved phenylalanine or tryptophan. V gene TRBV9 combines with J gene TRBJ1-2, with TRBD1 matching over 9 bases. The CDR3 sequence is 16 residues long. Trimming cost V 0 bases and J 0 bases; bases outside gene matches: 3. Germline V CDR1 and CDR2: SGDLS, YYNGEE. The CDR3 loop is CASSVGTGASNYGYTL. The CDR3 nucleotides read TGTGCCAGCAGCGTAGGGACAGGGGCGTCTAACTATGGCTACACCCTC.

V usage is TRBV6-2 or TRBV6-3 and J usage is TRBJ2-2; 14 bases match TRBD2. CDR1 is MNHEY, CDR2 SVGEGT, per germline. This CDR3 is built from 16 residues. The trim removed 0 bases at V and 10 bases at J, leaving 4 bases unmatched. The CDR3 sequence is CASSYSMTSGREELFF. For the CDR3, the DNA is TGTGCCAGCAGTTACTCAATGACTAGCGGGAGGGAGGAGCTGTTTTTT.

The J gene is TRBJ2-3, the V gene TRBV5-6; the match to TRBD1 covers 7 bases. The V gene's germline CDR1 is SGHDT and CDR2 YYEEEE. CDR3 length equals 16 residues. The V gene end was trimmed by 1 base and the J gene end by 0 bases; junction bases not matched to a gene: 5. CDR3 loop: CASSLKGASSTDTQYF. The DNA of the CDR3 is TGTGCCAGCAGCTTGAAGGGGGCGTCCAGCACAGATACGCAGTATTTT.

For the CDR3, the DNA is TGTGCCAGCAGCTCACGCCGGGACAGGGCGTACAATGAGCAGTTCTTC. It yields the protein CASSSRRDRAYNEQFF. The J gene is TRBJ2-1, the V gene TRBV7-9; 9 bases match TRBD1. CDR3 length: 16 amino acids. V was clipped by 4 bases and J by 4 bases; unmatched bases: 8. Germline V lookup: CDR1 SEHNR, CDR2 FQNEAQ (reference sequence).

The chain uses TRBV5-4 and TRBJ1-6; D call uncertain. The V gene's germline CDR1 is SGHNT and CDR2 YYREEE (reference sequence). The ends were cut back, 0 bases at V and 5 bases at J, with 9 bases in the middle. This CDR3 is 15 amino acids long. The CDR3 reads CASSLAPDHNSPLHF. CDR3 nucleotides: TGTGCCAGCAGCTTGGCACCAGACCATAATTCACCCCTCCACTTT.

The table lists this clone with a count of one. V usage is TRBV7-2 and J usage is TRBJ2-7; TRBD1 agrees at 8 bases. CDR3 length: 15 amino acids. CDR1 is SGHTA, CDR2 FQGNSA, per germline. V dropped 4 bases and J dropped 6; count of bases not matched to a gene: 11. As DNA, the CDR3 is TGTGCCAGCAGCTACGGATTTGGACAGGGATCCGAGCAGTACTTC. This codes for CASSYGFGQGSEQYF.

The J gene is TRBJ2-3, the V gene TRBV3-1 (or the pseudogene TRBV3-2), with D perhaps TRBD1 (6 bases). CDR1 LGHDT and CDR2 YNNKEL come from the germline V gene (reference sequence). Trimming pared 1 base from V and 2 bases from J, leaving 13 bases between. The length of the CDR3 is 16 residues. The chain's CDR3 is CASSQGRGLDTDTQYF. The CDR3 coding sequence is TGTGCCAGCAGCCAAGGCAGGGGTTTAGACACAGATACGCAGTATTTT.

The CDR3, as DNA: TGTGCCAGCAGCTTAAGGACAGCTAACTATGGCTACACCTTC. Protein sequence: CASSLRTANYGYTF. The chain is built from TRBV5-8 and TRBJ1-2; a possible D gene is TRBD1 (6 bases). Trimming removed 2 bases at V and 0 bases at J, with 8 bases between. The CDR3 totals 14 residues. In germline, CDR1 is SGHTS, CDR2 YDEGEE.

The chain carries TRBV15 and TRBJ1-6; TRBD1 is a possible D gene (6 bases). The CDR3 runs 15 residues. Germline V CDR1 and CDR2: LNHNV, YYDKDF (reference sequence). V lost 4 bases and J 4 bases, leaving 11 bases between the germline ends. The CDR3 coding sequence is TGTGCCACCAGCACGAAGGGGGATTATAATTCACCCCTCCACTTT. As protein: CATSTKGDYNSPLHF.

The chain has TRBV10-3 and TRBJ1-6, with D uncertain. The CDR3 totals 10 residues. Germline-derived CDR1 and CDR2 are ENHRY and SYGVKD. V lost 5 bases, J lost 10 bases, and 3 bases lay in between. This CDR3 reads CAISWSPLHF. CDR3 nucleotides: TGTGCCATCAGTTGGTCACCCCTCCACTTT.

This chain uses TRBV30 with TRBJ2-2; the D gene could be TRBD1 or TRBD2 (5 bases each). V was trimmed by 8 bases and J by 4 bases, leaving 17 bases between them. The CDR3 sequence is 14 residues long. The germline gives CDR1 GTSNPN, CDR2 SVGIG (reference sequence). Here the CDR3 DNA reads TGTGCCCGAACCACGAGGGGCTCCACCGGGGAGCTGTTTTTT. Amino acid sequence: CARTTRGSTGELFF.

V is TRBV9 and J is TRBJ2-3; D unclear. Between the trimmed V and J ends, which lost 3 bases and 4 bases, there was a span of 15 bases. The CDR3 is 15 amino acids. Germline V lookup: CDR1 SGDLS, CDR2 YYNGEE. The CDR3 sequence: CASSGSGRRPDTQYF. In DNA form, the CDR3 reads TGTGCCAGCAGCGGGTCCGGACGCAGACCAGATACGCAGTATTTT.

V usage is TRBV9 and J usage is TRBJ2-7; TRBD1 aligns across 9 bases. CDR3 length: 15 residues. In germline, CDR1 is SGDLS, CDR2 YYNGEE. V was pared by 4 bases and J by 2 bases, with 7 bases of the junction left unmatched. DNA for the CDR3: TGTGCCAGCAGCTTCGGACAGGGGTCGGCCTACGAGCAGTACTTC. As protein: CASSFGQGSAYEQYF.

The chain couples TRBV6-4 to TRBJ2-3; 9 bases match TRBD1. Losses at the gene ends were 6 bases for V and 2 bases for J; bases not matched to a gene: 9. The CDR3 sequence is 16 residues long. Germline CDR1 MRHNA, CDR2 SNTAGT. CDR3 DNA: TGTGCCAGCAGCCACCAGACAGGGGGACCCACAGATACGCAGTATTTT. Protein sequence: CASSHQTGGPTDTQYF.